Following are 12 T cell receptor beta chains from one sample sequenced in a study of blood T cell repertoires in COVID-19. TCRdb keeps only in-frame clones here, not all; method: immunoSEQ multiplex PCR. This repertoire shows under 250,000 clones, around 88% found once; its top ten account for approximately 8.6%. The source material was peripheral blood. The source of these receptors is a man aged 35-49 years with active or convalescent COVID-19.

J is TRBJ1-2 and V is TRBV5-1, with D perhaps matching TRBD1 (5 bases). Per the germline V gene, CDR1 is SGHRS and CDR2 is YFSETQ. The ends were cut back, 3 bases at V and 8 bases at J, with 11 bases in the middle. This CDR3 is 12 amino acids long. The CDR3 region is CASSSRDSGYTF. The CDR3 coding sequence is TGCGCCAGCAGCTCGAGAGACAGCGGCTACACCTTC.

V gene TRBV2 combines with J gene TRBJ1-1, with D uncertain. Germline V gene sequence: CDR1 SNHLY, CDR2 FYNNEI. V was trimmed by 7 bases and J by 4 bases, leaving 10 bases between them. This CDR3 spans 12 amino acids. CDR3 coding DNA: TGTGCCAGCACCGGAGGCGGCACTGAAGCTTTCTTT. Translated: CASTGGGTEAFF.

This chain uses TRBV3-1 (or the pseudogene TRBV3-2) with TRBJ1-2, with D unresolved. Germline-derived CDR1 and CDR2 are LGHDT and YNNKEL (reference sequence). Trimming removed 0 bases at V and 8 bases at J, with 16 bases between. CDR3 size: 15 residues. The CDR3 protein is CASSQDTNSNRGYTF. In DNA form, the CDR3 reads TGTGCCAGCAGCCAAGATACTAACTCGAACCGGGGCTACACCTTC.

The V call is TRBV30, the J call TRBJ1-5; D is perhaps TRBD1 (6 bases). Looked up from germline, CDR1 is GTSNPN and CDR2 is SVGIG (reference sequence). The CDR3 runs 14 residues. V was trimmed by 5 bases and J by 3 bases, leaving 14 bases between them. DNA of the CDR3: TGTGCCTGGGGCGACAGGACCAACAATCAGCCCCAGCATTTT. Its translation is CAWGDRTNNQPQHF.

The V and J genes are TRBV28 and TRBJ1-4; tentative D call: TRBD1 (5 bases). This CDR3 is built from 15 residues. The V and J ends lost 3 bases and 2 bases respectively, with 10 bases between them. CDR1 is MDHEN, CDR2 SYDVKM, per germline. CDR3 protein: CASSFQGSTNEKLFF. The CDR3 nucleotides are TGTGCCAGCAGTTTTCAGGGCTCGACTAATGAAAAACTGTTTTTT.

The chain has TRBV6-5 and TRBJ1-4; D gene unclear. The V end lost 3 bases, the J end lost 2 bases, and 10 bases lay between the germline ends. The germline gives CDR1 MNHEY, CDR2 SVGAGI. This CDR3 has 15 residues. The CDR3 spells CASSYRPRTNEKLFF. The CDR3 DNA reads as TGTGCCAGCAGTTATCGCCCCCGGACTAATGAAAAACTGTTTTTT.

The J gene is TRBJ1-6, the V gene TRBV6-5, with D possibly being TRBD1 (5 bases). Germline CDR1 MNHEY, CDR2 SVGAGI. V dropped 4 bases and J dropped 7 bases, with 11 bases sitting between them. CDR3 length equals 14 residues. The CDR3 DNA follows: TGTGCCAGCAGTTCGACAGAAAAAAATTCACCCCTCCACTTT. Its protein is CASSSTEKNSPLHF.

The chain recombines TRBV6-1 with TRBJ1-2; D gene uncertain. This CDR3 spans 13 amino acids. Germline CDR1 is MNHNS and CDR2 is SASEGT. The ends were cut back, 1 base at V and 8 bases at J, with 11 bases in the middle. The DNA for the CDR3 is TGTGCCAGCAGTGAAGGCTTGGGCTCCGGCTACACCTTC. Its protein is CASSEGLGSGYTF.

The chain has TRBV6-5 and TRBJ1-6; 7 nucleotides line up with TRBD1. The V gene's germline CDR1 is MNHEY and CDR2 SVGAGI. J lost 4 bases, V lost 6 bases, and 6 bases had no gene match. This CDR3 has 15 residues. CDR3 residues: CASSSLGQYNSPLHF. CDR3 DNA: TGTGCCAGCAGCTCTCTGGGACAGTATAATTCACCCCTCCACTTT.

The rearrangement joins TRBV7-2 to TRBJ2-7; 8 bases match TRBD1. Germline V gene lookup returns CDR1 SGHTA and CDR2 FQGNSA. The CDR3 covers 13 residues. V was pared by 5 bases and J by 5 bases, with 5 bases of the junction left unmatched. The CDR3 sequence: CASSPTGAHEQYF. For the CDR3, the DNA is TGTGCCAGCAGCCCGACAGGGGCCCACGAGCAGTACTTC.

This clone was detected a few times. The J gene is TRBJ2-7, the V gene TRBV12-3 or TRBV12-4; the D gene is possibly TRBD2 (6 bases). This CDR3 has 13 residues. The V and J ends lost 5 bases and 2 bases respectively, with 10 bases between them. CDR3 nucleotide sequence: TGTGCCAGCAGTGGCGGGACTGCCTACGAGCAGTACTTC. This translates into CASSGGTAYEQYF.

The chain carries TRBV29-1 and TRBJ1-2, with D hard to call. Germline values: CDR1 SQVTM, CDR2 ANQGSEA. This CDR3 comprises 11 residues. V shed 4 bases and J shed 6 bases, with 9 bases lying between them. The CDR3 protein is CSVVAADGYTF. CDR3 DNA: TGCAGCGTTGTGGCCGCGGATGGCTACACCTTC.